This T cell receptor (beta chain) comes out of a study of blood T cell repertoires in COVID-19. Study details: The United States, Italy and Spain were the sources of the acute and convalescent COVID-19 samples. Nucleic acid was either cDNA or gDNA, and it came from T cells, B-cell-depleted T cells, or PBMCs.

As originally analysed: Amplified reference gene primers provided the basis for estimating nucleated cell counts. Here immunoSEQ multiplex PCR was the method, and the copy in TCRdb shows in-frame clones only, minus some. Clone size and the V and J calls come from that table; the DNA yielded D and trimming. Altogether tens of thousands of clones are present, roughly four fifths being singletons, with the ten largest covering about 7.4%. Per germline, CDR1 SGDLS and CDR2 YYNGEE. The CDR3 totals 15 residues. V lost 4 bases to trimming and J lost 0 bases, with 10 bases between them. Concerning this clone itself: At the DNA level, this CDR3 is encoded by other sequences in the same sample as well.

The sequencing input was peripheral blood. The TCR was taken from a human donor in a cohort sampled during active COVID-19. V usage is TRBV9 and J usage is TRBJ1-4; D ambiguous. CDR3 sequence: CASSPRQATNEKLFF. The CDR3 nucleotides are TGTGCCAGCAGCCCGCGACAAGCAACTAATGAAAAACTGTTTTTT.